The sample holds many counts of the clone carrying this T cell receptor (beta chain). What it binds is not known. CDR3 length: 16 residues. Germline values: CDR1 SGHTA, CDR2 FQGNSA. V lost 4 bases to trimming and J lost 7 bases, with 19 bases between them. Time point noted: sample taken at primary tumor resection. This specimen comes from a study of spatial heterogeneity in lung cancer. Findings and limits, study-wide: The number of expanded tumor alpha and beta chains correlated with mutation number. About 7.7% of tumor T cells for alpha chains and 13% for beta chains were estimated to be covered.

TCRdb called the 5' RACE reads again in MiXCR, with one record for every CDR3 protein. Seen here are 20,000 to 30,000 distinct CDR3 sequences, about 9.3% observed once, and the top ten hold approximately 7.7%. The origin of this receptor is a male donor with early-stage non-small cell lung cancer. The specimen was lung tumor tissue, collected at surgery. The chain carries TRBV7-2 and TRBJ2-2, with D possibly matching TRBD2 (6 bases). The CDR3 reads CASSYPGLSYGGELFF. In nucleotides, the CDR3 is TGTGCCAGCAGCTACCCGGGACTCTCCTACGGCGGGGAGCTGTTTTTT.